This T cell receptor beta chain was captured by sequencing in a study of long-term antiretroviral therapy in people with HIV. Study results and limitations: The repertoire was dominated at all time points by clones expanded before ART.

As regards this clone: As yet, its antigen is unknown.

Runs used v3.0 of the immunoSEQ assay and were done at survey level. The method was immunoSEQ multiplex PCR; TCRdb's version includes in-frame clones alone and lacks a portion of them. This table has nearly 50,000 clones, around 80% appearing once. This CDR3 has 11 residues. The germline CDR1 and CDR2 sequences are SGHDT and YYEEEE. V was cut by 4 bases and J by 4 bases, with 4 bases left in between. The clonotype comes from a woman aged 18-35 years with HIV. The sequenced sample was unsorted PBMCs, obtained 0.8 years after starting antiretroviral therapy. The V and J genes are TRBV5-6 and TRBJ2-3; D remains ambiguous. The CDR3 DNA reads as TGTGCCAGCAGCACTTCAGATACGCAGTATTTT. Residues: CASSTSDTQYF.